Following are 20 T cell receptor beta chains from one sample sequenced in a study of molecular identifiers for immune sequencing clone quantification. TCRdb reanalysed the PCR reads using MiXCR and keeps one entry per CDR3 protein. Among under 350,000 distinct CDR3 sequences listed, under 25% were seen once. Sequencing was carried out using naive CD8+ T cells from blood, with Jurkat cell RNA spiked in. As to subset: FACS-sorted CD8+CD4-CCR7+CD45RA+ naive T cells. Every receptor here comes from a human donor in good health. Some libraries in this study had Jurkat cell RNA spiked in.

This clonotype was found many times. The chain joins TRBV7-2 to TRBJ2-1; D call uncertain. Per germline, CDR1 SGHTA and CDR2 FQGNSA. The CDR3 sequence is 12 residues long. Trimming removed 0 bases at V and 10 bases at J, with 7 bases between. CDR3 sequence reads: CASSLARVEQFF. In nucleotides, the CDR3 is TGTGCCAGCAGCTTAGCGCGCGTAGAGCAGTTCTTC.

V usage is TRBV12-3 or TRBV12-4 and J usage is TRBJ2-7; perhaps D is TRBD1 or TRBD2 (5 bases each). Trimming removed 5 bases at V and 5 bases at J, with 7 bases between. The CDR3 contains 11 residues. The CDR3 DNA is TGTGCCAGCAGTGGGACCCACGAGCAGTACTTC. Translating gives CASSGTHEQYF.

Worth noting for this clonotype: A much larger clone sits a single nucleotide away, making a read error possible. CDR3 in DNA: TGCGCCAGCAGCTCGATCAGGGGAAGAGATACGCAGTATTTT. Its protein product is CASSSIRGRDTQYF. This chain connects TRBV5-1 to TRBJ2-3; D is possibly TRBD1 (6 bases). The CDR3 is 14 residues long. V lost 3 bases and J lost 5, with 13 bases in between. CDR1 is SGHRS and CDR2 is YFSETQ in the germline V gene.

This clonotype was detected many times. V usage is TRBV11-2 and J usage is TRBJ2-7; possibly TRBD2 for D (5 bases). The V end lost 8 bases, the J end lost 2 bases, and 16 bases lay between the germline ends. Germline-derived CDR1 and CDR2 are SGHAT and FQNNGV. The CDR3 is made up of 14 amino acids. The CDR3 bases are TGTGCCAGCGGCTCTGGAGGCAGACCCTACGAGCAGTACTTC. Translation: CASGSGGRPYEQYF.

Comments on this clonotype: A much bigger clone sits one base away, suggesting this may be a read error. The gene calls are TRBV28 and TRBJ2-3, with D maybe TRBD2 (6 bases). Trimming stripped 6 bases from V and 2 bases from J, with 21 bases between. Germline V gene lookup returns CDR1 MDHEN and CDR2 SYDVKM. This CDR3 has 17 residues. CDR3 residues: CASSSHPASEFTDTQYF. CDR3 nucleotide sequence: TGTGCCAGCAGCTCCCACCCGGCTAGCGAATTCACAGATACGCAGTATTTT. Together with reference TRBV28 and TRBJ2-3, the CDR3 gives the full variable domain: DVKVTQSSRYLVKRTGEKVFLECVQDMDHENMFWYRQDPGLGLRLIYFSYDVKMKEKGDIPEGYSVSREKKERFSLILESASTNQTSMYLCASSSHPASEFTDTQYFGPGTRLTVL.

This chain links TRBV9 with TRBJ2-7; no clear D gene. The germline V and J ends were trimmed by 3 bases and 4 bases, with 17 bases remaining between them. There are 15 residues in the CDR3. Germline V gene sequence: CDR1 SGDLS, CDR2 YYNGEE. The CDR3 sequence is CASSAAPDGNYEQYF. The CDR3 DNA is TGTGCCAGCAGCGCCGCCCCCGACGGAAATTACGAGCAGTACTTC.

Ten or more counts support this clonotype. V gene TRBV7-2 combines with J gene TRBJ2-7; 9 nucleotides line up with TRBD2. CDR1 and CDR2 (germline): SGHTA, FQGNSA. The CDR3 is 15 amino acids. V shed 1 base, J shed 3 bases, and the junction held 4 bases outside the gene matches. CDR3: CASSLDPSGVYEQYF. The CDR3 DNA sequence: TGTGCCAGCAGCTTAGATCCTAGCGGGGTCTACGAGCAGTACTTC.

This clonotype was seen a handful of times. The chain recombines TRBV15 with TRBJ2-7; TRBD1 aligns across 7 bases. The CDR3 runs to 15 residues. V shed 1 base, J shed 3 bases, and the junction held 6 bases outside the gene matches. In germline, CDR1 is LNHNV, CDR2 YYDKDF (reference sequence). The CDR3 spells CATSRGKGQNYEQYF. In DNA, the CDR3 is TGTGCCACCAGCAGAGGGAAGGGACAGAACTACGAGCAGTACTTC.

Worth noting for this clonotype: The conserved phenylalanine or tryptophan normally closing the CDR3 is absent here, so this likely arose from a read error. V is TRBV9 and J is TRBJ1-1, with D hard to call. Germline V gene lookup returns CDR1 SGDLS and CDR2 YYNGEE. V was clipped by 1 base and J by 1 base, with 11 bases between them. The CDR3 covers 15 residues. Here the CDR3 DNA reads TGTGCCAGCAGCGTATTTCCGGAGACGAACACTGAAGCTTTCTAT. Translation gives CASSVFPETNTEAFY.

This clonotype was found once. Since a much larger clone is just one base distant, this may be a read error. The rearrangement uses TRBV7-9 and TRBJ1-1, with D perhaps matching TRBD1 (6 bases). This CDR3 contains 14 residues. Germline V gene sequence: CDR1 SEHNR, CDR2 FQNEAQ (reference sequence). The CDR3 DNA follows: TGTGCCAGCAGCTCGACAGGATCAAACACTGAAGCTCTCTTT. It encodes CASSSTGSNTEALF.

This clonotype was seen many times. The chain has TRBV5-8 and TRBJ2-2; D is unclear. The CDR3 runs 12 residues. The ends were cut back, 5 bases at V and 6 bases at J, with 8 bases in the middle. Germline V CDR1 and CDR2: SGHTS, YDEGEE. The DNA for the CDR3 is TGTGCCAGCAGAATAATTCCCGGGGAGCTGTTTTTT. Encoded protein: CASRIIPGELFF.

As regards this clonotype: Sequence at one end of the junction differs from germline and may be a read error. The V and J genes are TRBV4-2 and TRBJ2-1; 10 positions match TRBD2. The CDR3 extends over 16 amino acids. The V gene's germline CDR1 is LGHNA and CDR2 YNFKEQ. The CDR3 loop reads CASSHAASGSYSEQFF. Here the CDR3 DNA reads TGTGCCAGCAGCCACGCAGCTAGCGGGAGTTACAGTGAGCAGTTCTTC.

A note on this clonotype: One end of the junction does not line up with germline, which may come from a read error. The CDR3 nucleotides read TGTGCCAGCAGTTTCCGGGACCTAATCAACTACGAGCGGTACTTC. This sequence encodes CASSFRDLINYERYF. This chain uses TRBV28 with TRBJ2-7; D is possibly TRBD1 or TRBD2 (5 bases each). The germline gives CDR1 MDHEN, CDR2 SYDVKM. CDR3 length equals 15 residues.

In the case of this clonotype: This may come from a read error, since a much larger clone is one base off. The V gene is TRBV7-9, the J gene TRBJ2-7; D unclear. Germline loops: CDR1 SEHNR, CDR2 FQNEAQ (reference sequence). The CDR3 is 13 residues long. CDR3 DNA sequence: TGTGCCAGCTGCTTACCCGCCCATTACGAGCAGTACTTC. Translated: CASCLPAHYEQYF. Full variable domain (rest looked up from reference TRBV7-9 and TRBJ2-7): DTGVSQNPRHKITKRGQNVTFRCDPISEHNRLYWYRQTLGQGPEFLTYFQNEAQLEKSRLLSDRFSAERPKGSFSTLEIQRTEQGDSAMYLCASCLPAHYEQYFGPGTRLTVT.

The table lists this clonotype with many counts. The chain employs TRBV5-1 and TRBJ2-7, with D unresolved. V was trimmed by 5 bases and J by 6 bases, leaving 15 bases between them. The CDR3 extends over 13 amino acids. CDR1 SGHRS and CDR2 YFSETQ come from the germline V gene. The CDR3 nucleotides read TGCGCCAGCAGTTCCCATGAACGCCGCGAGCAGTACTTC. This codes for CASSSHERREQYF.

The table lists this clonotype with a few counts. V is TRBV6-1 and J is TRBJ1-1, with 7 bases that match TRBD1. Trimming cost V 4 bases and J 3 bases; bases outside gene matches: 17. Germline V gene lookup returns CDR1 MNHNS and CDR2 SASEGT. CDR3 length: 18 residues. For the CDR3, the DNA is TGTGCCAGCAGTGTAAGGGACAGCGTACTTGTAGATTACACTGAAGCTTTCTTT. Its translation: CASSVRDSVLVDYTEAFF.

Points on this clonotype: It may be a read error: a sequence one base away is much more abundant. This rearrangement joins TRBV30 to TRBJ2-7; a possible D gene is TRBD2 (5 bases). Germline CDR1 reads GTSNPN; CDR2 reads SVGIG (reference sequence). This CDR3 is 13 amino acids long. V dropped 8 bases and J dropped 1 base, with 15 bases sitting between them. DNA of the CDR3: TGTGCCGTACCGCCCGACTATTCCTACGAGCAGTACTTC. Residues: CAVPPDYSYEQYF.

The rearrangement joins TRBV29-1 to TRBJ2-7, with 12 bases identical to TRBD2. The germline V gene encodes CDR1 SQVTM and CDR2 ANQGSEA. The length of the CDR3 is 13 residues. Germline trimming cut 4 bases from V and 6 bases from J; bases unmatched to any gene: 4. This CDR3 is CSVAEGLAGEQYF. The CDR3 region has the DNA TGCAGCGTTGCTGAGGGACTAGCGGGCGAGCAGTACTTC.

About this clonotype itself: A much larger clone sits a single nucleotide away, making a read error possible. The V and J genes are TRBV6-5 and TRBJ2-7; TRBD1 matches at 7 bases. The CDR3 spans 14 residues. Per germline, CDR1 MNHEY and CDR2 SVGAGI. In DNA form, the CDR3 reads TGTGTCAGCAGTTTGACAGGGTACACCTACGAGCAGTACTTC. Translating gives CVSSLTGYTYEQYF.

This clonotype came up many times. The V call is TRBV7-6, the J call TRBJ2-5, with D possibly being TRBD1 or TRBD2 (6 bases each). Germline CDR1 is SGHVS and CDR2 is FNYEAQ. The V end lost 11 bases, the J end lost 4 bases, and 20 bases lay between the germline ends. The CDR3 consists of 14 residues. The chain's CDR3 is CAYSDGGAGETQYF. For the CDR3, the DNA is TGTGCCTATTCAGACGGGGGCGCGGGAGAGACCCAGTACTTC.